This passage covers 2 T cell receptor beta chains from one sample sequenced in a study of CD8 T cells in ankylosing spondylitis. The study, taken as a whole, reports: One TCR beta motif, made up of under ten highly homologous variants, appeared characteristic of ankylosing spondylitis blood.

Their specific antigens are unknown. TCRdb called the 5' RACE reads again in MiXCR, with one record for every CDR3 protein. The sample carries about 200,000 distinct CDR3 sequences, more than 5.5% recorded once. The sequenced material came from blood, either unsorted or a sorted T cell fraction (not recorded which). These TCRs come from a male donor with ankylosing spondylitis.

CDR3 nucleotide sequence: TGTGCCAGCAGCCAACTACTAGCGGGGGACCCCTCCTACAATGAGCAGTTCTTC. Amino acid sequence: CASSQLLAGDPSYNEQFF. The chain is built from TRBV4-2 and TRBJ2-1; TRBD2 matches at 11 bases. This CDR3 has 18 amino acids. Germline-derived CDR1 and CDR2 are LGHNA and YNFKEQ. V was pared by 2 bases and J by 0 bases, with 6 bases of the junction left unmatched.

The table lists this clonotype with many counts. The chain links TRBV4-3 to TRBJ1-1; 9 bases line up with TRBD1. CDR1 and CDR2 from the germline V gene are LGHNA and YSLEER. Trimming at V came to 6 bases and at J to 7 bases, leaving 12 bases not matched to a gene. CDR3 size: 15 residues. CDR3 DNA: TGCGCCAGCAGACACACCGGGACAGGGATAAATGAAGCTTTCTTT. It codes for CASRHTGTGINEAFF.